This T cell receptor (beta chain) was identified in a study of T cell responses to AZD1222 COVID-19 vaccine. Trimming removed 5 bases at V and 6 bases at J, with 11 bases between. The CDR3 extends over 13 amino acids. Data came from immunoSEQ multiplex PCR; TCRdb stores just in-frame clones and leaves some out. The data show 150,000 to 200,000 clones, about nine tenths seen once. In regard to this clone: What it recognizes is unknown.

Study results and caveats: Increases in Spike-specific TCR breadth and depth were seen after two AZD1222 doses. Unmutated regions of variants are reportedly targeted by nearly half of spike-specific TCRs. White British donors predominated, females outnumbered males, and clonal diversity was possibly underestimated.

The input for sequencing was peripheral blood, taken on day 0 of AZD1222 vaccination. This chain connects TRBV12-3 or TRBV12-4 to TRBJ1-5; no clear D gene. This TCR was recovered from an adult in good health. The DNA for the CDR3 is TGTGCCAGCAGTGGTTCCGGACTTCAGCCCCAGCATTTT. It is translated as CASSGSGLQPQHF.